Listed here are 18 T cell receptor beta chains from one sample, sequenced in a study of breast tumors, draining lymph nodes, adjacent tissues. Each CDR3 protein is one row after TCRdb ran MiXCR on the multiplex PCR reads. Here the sample spans 20,000 to 25,000 distinct CDR3 sequences, about 60% being singletons. Sample: breast tumor tissue. Receptors originate from a female donor with breast cancer. Some clones in this sample may be carry-over from other donors' samples.

V is TRBV12-3 or TRBV12-4 and J is TRBJ2-7; 9 bases align to TRBD1. This CDR3 is 13 amino acids long. V shed 4 bases and J 6 bases; nucleotides not matched to a gene: 4. Here the CDR3 DNA reads TGTGCCAGCAGTTACAGGGGGCATGGCGAGCAGTACTTC. It codes for CASSYRGHGEQYF.

This clonotype was seen repeatedly, ten times or more. With a much larger clone just one base away, this may be a read error. V is TRBV6-1 and J is TRBJ2-1, with 8 bases aligning to TRBD1. CDR1 and CDR2 (germline): MNHNS, SASEGT. This CDR3 is built from 16 residues. V lost 5 bases and J lost 2; bases outside the gene matches: 8. The DNA for the CDR3 is TGTGCCAGCAGTCAACCACAGGGGGTCACCTACAATGAGCAGTTCTTC. It is translated as CASSQPQGVTYNEQFF.

In its sample, this clonotype ranks as medium-sized (0.01 to 0.1%). The chain employs TRBV4-2 and TRBJ2-2; 7 nucleotides match TRBD2. The CDR3 runs to 15 residues. From germline, CDR1 is LGHNA and CDR2 YNFKEQ. The V segment lost 1 base and the J segment 5 bases; nucleotides outside the gene matches: 4. The CDR3 nucleotides read TGTGCCAGCAGCCAAGCAACAGCGGGGACCGGGGAGCTGTTTTTT. This codes for CASSQATAGTGELFF.

The chain links TRBV19 to TRBJ1-5; D remains ambiguous. V was trimmed by 11 bases and J by 2 bases, leaving 19 bases between them. The CDR3 runs 15 residues. Germline assignment: CDR1 LNHDA and CDR2 SQIVND (reference sequence). CDR3 loop: CAGRMRRDGNQPQHF. The DNA for the CDR3 is TGTGCCGGCAGGATGAGGAGGGATGGCAATCAGCCCCAGCATTTT.

This chain links TRBV2 with TRBJ1-2, with 9 positions matching TRBD1. Germline V lookup: CDR1 SNHLY, CDR2 FYNNEI. This CDR3 has 18 residues. The V gene end was trimmed by 2 bases and the J gene end by 0 bases; junction bases not matched to a gene: 10. CDR3 in DNA: TGTGCCAGCAGTGAATTATGGACAGGGGTCACCCCTAACTATGGCTACACCTTC. Its translation is CASSELWTGVTPNYGYTF.

This clonotype was counted between two and nine times. The genes are TRBV2 and TRBJ2-2; weak D call: TRBD2 (5 bases). Germline V CDR1 and CDR2: SNHLY, FYNNEI. Trimming shortened V by 6 bases and J by 0 bases, and 11 bases separated the two germline ends. The CDR3 runs 15 residues. The CDR3 loop is CASSGVAPNTGELFF. In DNA form, the CDR3 reads TGTGCCAGCAGCGGCGTAGCGCCGAACACCGGGGAGCTGTTTTTT.

V and J are TRBV19 and TRBJ2-1; 7 bases are shared with TRBD2. The CDR3 consists of 16 residues. Trimming removed 5 bases from V and 5 bases from J; junction bases left unmatched: 12. The germline gives CDR1 LNHDA, CDR2 SQIVND (reference sequence). The CDR3 DNA sequence: TGTGCCAGTAGTCTAGCGGCGCCCTTGCTGAACAATGAGCAGTTCTTC. This encodes CASSLAAPLLNNEQFF.

This chain uses TRBV29-1 with TRBJ2-1; 10 bases are shared with TRBD1. Trimming at V came to 7 bases and at J to 6 bases, leaving 0 bases not matched to a gene. Per the germline V gene, CDR1 is SQVTM and CDR2 is ANQGSEA. The CDR3 covers 11 residues. The CDR3 DNA sequence: TGCAGCGGGGACAGGGGCAATGAGCAGTTCTTC. It specifies CSGDRGNEQFF.

This clonotype came up many times. The chain couples TRBV20-1 to TRBJ2-1, with 9 nucleotides matching TRBD2. The germline CDR1 and CDR2 sequences are DFQATT and SNEGSKA (reference sequence). CDR3 length: 16 amino acids. The J segment lost 14 bases and the V segment lost 0 bases, leaving 17 bases of the junction unmatched. The CDR3 region has the DNA TGCAGTGCTAGAGATCGGTTTAGCGGGGGACCCCAGTGGGAGTTCTTC. Amino acid sequence: CSARDRFSGGPQWEFF.

The chain is built from TRBV2 and TRBJ2-3, with 7 nucleotides matching TRBD1. This CDR3 is 16 amino acids long. Trimming cost V 8 bases and J 0 bases; bases outside gene matches: 11. Germline-derived CDR1 and CDR2 are SNHLY and FYNNEI. In nucleotides, the CDR3 is TGTGCCAGCTGGGACAGCCGGTTTGCTAGCACAGATACGCAGTATTTT. Its protein is CASWDSRFASTDTQYF.

This rearrangement joins TRBV19 to TRBJ1-6; a possible D gene is TRBD1 (6 bases). The CDR3 has 14 residues. V was pared by 8 bases and J by 7 bases, with 15 bases between. The germline gives CDR1 LNHDA, CDR2 SQIVND (reference sequence). As DNA, the CDR3 is TGTGCCAGTCATAGGGGGAAGAGGAATTCACCCCTCCACTTT. Translation: CASHRGKRNSPLHF. Complete variable domain (other parts from reference TRBV19 and TRBJ1-6): DGGITQSPKYLFRKEGQNVTLSCEQNLNHDAMYWYRQDPGQGLRLIYYSQIVNDFQKGDIAEGYSVSREKKESFPLTVTSAQKNPTAFYLCASHRGKRNSPLHFGNGTRLTVT.

This clonotype was seen many times. The DNA for the CDR3 is TGCAGTGCTAGAGGACCCGTATCTCTAGCCAAAAACATTCAGTACTTC. This sequence encodes CSARGPVSLAKNIQYF. This chain connects TRBV20-1 to TRBJ2-4; D not certain. Per the germline V gene, CDR1 is DFQATT and CDR2 is SNEGSKA (reference sequence). The germline V and J ends were trimmed by 1 base and 0 bases, with 13 bases remaining between them. This CDR3 is 16 amino acids long.

There are a few counts of this clonotype. V gene TRBV5-4 combines with J gene TRBJ2-5; D possibly corresponds to TRBD1 (5 bases). V was pared by 4 bases and J by 1 base, with 14 bases between. The length of the CDR3 is 15 residues. The V gene's germline CDR1 is SGHNT and CDR2 YYREEE (reference sequence). CDR3 residues: CASSPLGPGQETQYF. The CDR3 DNA sequence: TGTGCCAGCAGCCCACTGGGGCCGGGCCAAGAGACCCAGTACTTC.

The chain links TRBV5-1 to TRBJ2-1, with 11 bases identical to TRBD2. The germline V gene has CDR1 SGHRS and CDR2 YFSETQ. The CDR3 has 14 residues. V trimming: 9 bases; J trimming: 5 bases; junction bases outside the gene matches: 7. In nucleotides, the CDR3 is TGCGCCACATCACCGGGACTAGCGGACAATGAGCAGTTCTTC. It translates to CATSPGLADNEQFF.

This clonotype was counted between two and nine times. The gene calls are TRBV29-1 and TRBJ2-2, with unresolved D. Germline CDR1 and CDR2: SQVTM and ANQGSEA. The CDR3 runs 14 residues. Trimming removed 4 bases at V and 2 bases at J, with 11 bases between. CDR3 loop: CSVAANLNTGELFF. For the CDR3, the DNA is TGCAGCGTTGCCGCGAACCTCAACACCGGGGAGCTGTTTTTT.

This clonotype showed up many times. V and J are TRBV9 and TRBJ2-3; D may match TRBD1 or TRBD2 (6 bases each). V lost 4 bases to trimming and J lost 4 bases, with 16 bases between them. The CDR3 is 15 amino acids. Germline V gene data show CDR1 as SGDLS and CDR2 as YYNGEE. The CDR3 DNA is TGTGCCAGCAGCTCCGTAGGGGGGCTCGCAGATACGCAGTATTTT. Amino acids: CASSSVGGLADTQYF.

The chain links TRBV20-1 to TRBJ2-2; D remains unclear. The CDR3 spans 13 residues. Germline V gene sequence: CDR1 DFQATT, CDR2 SNEGSKA (reference sequence). V lost 0 bases to trimming and J lost 4 bases, with 6 bases between them. CDR3 nucleotides: TGCAGTGCTAGAGATGGTACCACCGGGGAGCTGTTTTTT. It translates to CSARDGTTGELFF.

This clonotype is classed as medium-sized (0.01 to 0.1%). This chain links TRBV4-3 with TRBJ2-1, with TRBD1 identical over 10 bases. Germline V gene data show CDR1 as LGHNA and CDR2 as YSLEER. Trimming took 6 bases from V and 5 from J; bases not matched to a gene: 7. The CDR3 consists of 15 residues. The CDR3, as DNA: TGCGCCAGCAGTCGTGACAGGGGGCGCAACAATGAGCAGTTCTTC. It specifies CASSRDRGRNNEQFF.